This T cell receptor beta chain was documented in a study of shared clonotypes between healthy human individuals (dated by TCRdb to about 2020). Background for the entire study: The cohort comprised two women and a few men aged 18 to 49 years. Between about 0.85 and 9.5 billion PBMCs per donor were obtained by leukapheresis. For each donor, three plates each were used for CD4 naive and CD4 memory, two plates were used for CD8 naive, and one plate was used for CD8 memory. To estimate repertoire size and how much clonotypes are shared between individuals, the study performed deep sequencing of blood TCR repertoires from a few healthy adults. Different laboratories and diverse techniques were used to prepare libraries and sequence TCR repertoires, to increase sequencing depth and limit assay-specific biases.

Overall results and qualifications from the work: Because the study included a small number of donors, the genetic and exposure-history diversity represented was limited. Compared with non-shared clonotypes, the clonotypes found in all four sorted-subset donors had higher generation probabilities. Sampling was restricted to blood, and TCR repertoires in tissue are likely to differ from TCR repertoires in blood. Even with the large sequencing depth, rarefaction of the sorted-subset datasets indicated that sequencing was incomplete. About 5% of naive CD4, 3.5% of naive CD8, approximately 2.2% of memory CD4, and roughly 0.4% of memory CD8 clonotypes were shared across several donors. Based on pairwise subsampling, the degree of clonotype sharing among donors was expected to be affected by sequencing depth. Naive subsets generally had larger estimated clonotype richness than memory subsets.

Donors were healthy HIV-negative adults with no recently reported acute infections or vaccinations. All donors were Caucasian adults living in Nashville, Tennessee, USA. Magnetic negative selection was used to enrich CD4+ T cells, after which naive cells were positively selected on CD45RA and the negative fraction became the memory subset. Blood was collected by leukapheresis, and PBMCs were isolated by Ficoll-Histopaque density gradient centrifugation and then cryopreserved in liquid nitrogen vapor phase. Purity and quantity of every magnetically sorted T cell population were checked by analytical flow cytometry. Genomic DNA was isolated from each sorted fraction and quantified by UV absorbance on a Nanodrop 2000c. Turning to this clone: This receptor's antigen is unknown. Base quality data are lacking; no much larger clone is found one base away.

Unmatched junction bases come to 3, with V trimmed by 3 bases and J by 8 bases. The CDR3 contains 15 residues, cysteine and phenylalanine counted. Just CDR3 DNA is preserved here, 45 bases in frame from base 1. Sequences SSHAT (CDR1) and FNYEAQ (CDR2) are obtained from the germline V gene (reference sequence). Using the deep immunoSEQ assay, multiplex PCR amplified TCR CDR3 regions from genomic DNA. Extracted genomic DNA from each cell subset was spread evenly across all wells of several immunoSEQ 96-well plates, with each plate serving as a replicate. For sorted subsets, each replicate PCR was loaded with approximately 0.2 ug genomic DNA, equivalent to approximately 33,000 T cell genomes. The purified libraries were quantified using a Qubit 3.0 fluorometer, sized with a Bioanalyzer 2100, and then quantified again using the KAPA Library Quantification kit. Every immunoSEQ 96-well plate was sequenced on a separate single-read 150-cycle Illumina NextSeq 550 flow cell. The authors processed their data as follows. Because only junctional sequences without quality scores were contained in the immunoSEQ output, filtering matching that applied to full-length reads could not be performed. To assign V/J genes and CDR3, sequences were annotated using PyIR, a Python wrapper for IgBLAST v1.9, with IMGT germline references. Reads with weak V/J assignments (E-value above 1e-6), missing CDR3, stop codons, out-of-frame junctions, or ambiguous translated residues were removed. A V3J clonotype was defined by an identical inferred V gene, J gene, and CDR3 amino acid sequence. The percentage overlap between two repertoires was calculated by dividing the number of shared unique clonotypes by the size of the smaller repertoire. Three approaches were used to assess repertoire richness: RTK rarefaction, the Chao1 estimator, and Recon v2.1 estimates of unobserved clonotypes. For all TCRbeta clonotypes obtained by the gDNA method from a handful of donors, generation probabilities were computed with OLGA. The table comes from immuneACCESS by way of TCRdb, which keeps in-frame sequences with V and J called. Part of the clones is missing from these tables; in studies checked, under half for an unresolved V gene and the rest for unknown reasons. The V and J calls and clone size were taken over from that table, and D and trimming were inferred from the DNA. This sample comprises fewer than 3 million clones, 85% to 95% of them detected only once. Together, the top ten hold 0.37% of the sample.

The material sequenced was naive CD4+ T cells from PBMCs. The cell subset or site label here, explained by the study, means: CD45RA+ positively selected. This TCR derives from a man aged 18 to 35 in good health. Some clones in this sample may be carry-over from other donors' samples. The chain uses TRBV7-7 and TRBJ2-2; a stretch of 13 junction bases matches TRBD2. The nucleotide sequence reads as follows: TGTGCCAGCAGCTTCGGACTAGCGGGAGTGGGGGAGCTGTTTTTT. Its translation reads: CASSFGLAGVGELFF.